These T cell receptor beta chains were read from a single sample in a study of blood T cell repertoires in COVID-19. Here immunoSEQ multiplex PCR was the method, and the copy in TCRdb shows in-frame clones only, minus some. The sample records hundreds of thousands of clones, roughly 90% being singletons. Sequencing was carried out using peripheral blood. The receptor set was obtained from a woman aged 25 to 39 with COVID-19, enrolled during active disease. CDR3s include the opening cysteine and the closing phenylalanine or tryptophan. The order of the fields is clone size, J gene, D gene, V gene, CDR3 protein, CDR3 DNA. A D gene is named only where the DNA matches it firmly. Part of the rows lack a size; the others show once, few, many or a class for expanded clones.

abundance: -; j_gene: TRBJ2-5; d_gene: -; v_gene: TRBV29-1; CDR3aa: CSVGETGTQETQYF; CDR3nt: TGCAGCGTCGGCGAGACAGGCACCCAAGAGACCCAGTACTTC
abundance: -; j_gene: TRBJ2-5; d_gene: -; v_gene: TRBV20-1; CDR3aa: CSASLHQETQYF; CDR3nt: TGCAGTGCTAGTTTACATCAAGAGACCCAGTACTTC
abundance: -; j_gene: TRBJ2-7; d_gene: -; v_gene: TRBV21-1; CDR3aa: CASRGSTSGGSYEQYF; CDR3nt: TGTGCCAGCAGGGGGTCCACTAGCGGGGGCTCCTACGAGCAGTACTTC
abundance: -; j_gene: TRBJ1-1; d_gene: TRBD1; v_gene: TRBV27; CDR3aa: CASSWDRGGEAFF; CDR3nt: TGTGCCAGCAGTTGGGACAGGGGCGGTGAAGCTTTCTTT
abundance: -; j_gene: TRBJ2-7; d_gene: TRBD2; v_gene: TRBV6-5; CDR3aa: CASRGLAGTYEQYF; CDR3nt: TGTGCCAGCAGGGGACTAGCGGGAACCTACGAGCAGTACTTC
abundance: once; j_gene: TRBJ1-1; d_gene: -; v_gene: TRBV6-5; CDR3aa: CASSSHRPVTEAFF; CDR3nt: TGTGCCAGCAGTTCACACAGGCCGGTCACTGAAGCTTTCTTT
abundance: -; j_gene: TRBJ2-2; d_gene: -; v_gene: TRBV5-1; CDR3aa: CASKGTQNTGELFF; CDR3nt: TGCGCCAGCAAGGGGACACAGAACACCGGGGAGCTGTTTTTT
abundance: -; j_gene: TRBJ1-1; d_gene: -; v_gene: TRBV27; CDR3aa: CASSFLGGNTEAFF; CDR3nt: TGTGCCAGCAGTTTTCTCGGAGGGAACACTGAAGCTTTCTTT
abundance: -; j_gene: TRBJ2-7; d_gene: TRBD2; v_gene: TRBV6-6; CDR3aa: CASRSPGLEKEQYF; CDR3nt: TGTGCCAGCAGATCCCCGGGACTAGAGAAAGAGCAGTACTTC
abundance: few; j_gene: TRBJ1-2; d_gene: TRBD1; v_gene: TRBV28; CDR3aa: CASSSRGRGYTF; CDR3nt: TGTGCCAGCAGTTCTAGGGGGCGCGGCTACACCTTC
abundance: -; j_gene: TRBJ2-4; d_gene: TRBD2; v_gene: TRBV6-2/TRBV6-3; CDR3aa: CASSRGLAENIQYF; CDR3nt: TGTGCCAGCAGCCGTGGACTAGCGGAAAACATTCAGTACTTC
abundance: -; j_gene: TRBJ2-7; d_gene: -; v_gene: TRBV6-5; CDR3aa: CASRGRTYEQYF; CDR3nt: TGTGCCAGCAGGGGGCGCACCTACGAGCAGTACTTC
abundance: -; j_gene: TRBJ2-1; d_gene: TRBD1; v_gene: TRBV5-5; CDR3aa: CASSRTGGAHNEQFF; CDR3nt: TGTGCCAGCAGCAGGACAGGGGGCGCGCACAATGAACAGTTCTTC
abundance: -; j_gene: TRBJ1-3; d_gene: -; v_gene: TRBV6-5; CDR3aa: CASSLDNNSGNTIYF; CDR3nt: TGTGCCAGCAGTTTGGACAACAACTCTGGAAACACCATATATTTT
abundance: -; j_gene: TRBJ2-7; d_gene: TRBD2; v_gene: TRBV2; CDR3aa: CASSESALAGGLYEQYF; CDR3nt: TGTGCCAGCAGTGAAAGTGCACTAGCGGGAGGGCTATACGAGCAGTACTTC
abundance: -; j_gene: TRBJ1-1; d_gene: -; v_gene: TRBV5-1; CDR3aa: CASSSVPPNTEAFF; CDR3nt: TGCGCCAGCAGCTCGGTGCCGCCGAACACTGAAGCTTTCTTT
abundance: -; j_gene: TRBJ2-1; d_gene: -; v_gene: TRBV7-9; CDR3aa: CASSLGGPINEQFF; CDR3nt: TGTGCCAGCAGCTTAGGGGGCCCGATAAATGAGCAGTTCTTC
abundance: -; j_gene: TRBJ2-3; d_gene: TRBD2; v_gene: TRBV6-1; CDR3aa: CASSELLAGGGTDTQYF; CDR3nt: TGTGCCAGCAGTGAGTTACTAGCGGGAGGGGGCACAGATACGCAGTATTTT
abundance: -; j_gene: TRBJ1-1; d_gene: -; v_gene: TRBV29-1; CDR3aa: CSVVHRENTEAFF; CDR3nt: TGCAGCGTCGTGCACAGGGAGAACACTGAAGCTTTCTTT
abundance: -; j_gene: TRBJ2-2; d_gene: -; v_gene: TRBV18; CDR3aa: CASSPGGLNTGELFF; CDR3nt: TGTGCCAGCTCACCAGGAGGCCTGAACACCGGGGAGCTGTTTTTT
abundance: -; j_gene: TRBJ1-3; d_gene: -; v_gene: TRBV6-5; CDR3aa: CASSYSRLSSGNTIYF; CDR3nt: TGTGCCAGCAGTTATTCCCGACTGAGCTCTGGAAACACCATATATTTT
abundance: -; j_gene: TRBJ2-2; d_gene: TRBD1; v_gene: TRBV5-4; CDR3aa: CASSLVGQGPAGELFF; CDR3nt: TGTGCCAGCAGCTTGGTGGGACAGGGGCCGGCCGGGGAGCTGTTTTTT
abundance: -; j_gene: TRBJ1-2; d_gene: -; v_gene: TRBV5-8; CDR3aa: CASRAAGEGRYGYTF; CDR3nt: TGTGCCAGCAGGGCCGCAGGGGAGGGTCGGTATGGCTACACCTTC
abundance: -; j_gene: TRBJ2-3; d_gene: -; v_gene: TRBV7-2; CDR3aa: CASSPKLGADTQYF; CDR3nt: TGTGCCAGCAGCCCGAAACTGGGAGCAGATACGCAGTATTTT
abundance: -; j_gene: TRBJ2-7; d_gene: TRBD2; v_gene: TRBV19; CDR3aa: CASSIGSGGYEQYF; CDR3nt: TGTGCCAGTAGTATAGGTAGCGGGGGCTACGAGCAGTACTTC
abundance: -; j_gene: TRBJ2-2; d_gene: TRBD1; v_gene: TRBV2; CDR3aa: CASSQDRVDTGELFF; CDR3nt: TGTGCCAGCAGCCAGGACAGGGTAGACACCGGGGAGCTGTTTTTT
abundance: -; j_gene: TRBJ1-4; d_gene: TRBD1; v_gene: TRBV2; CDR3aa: CASSELLGQGNEKLFF; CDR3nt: TGTGCCAGCAGTGAGCTATTAGGACAGGGGAATGAAAAACTGTTTTTT
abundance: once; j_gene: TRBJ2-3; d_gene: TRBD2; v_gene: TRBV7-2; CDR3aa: CASSPRASGLRADTQYF; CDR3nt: TGTGCCAGCAGCCCCAGGGCTAGCGGGTTAAGGGCAGATACGCAGTATTTT
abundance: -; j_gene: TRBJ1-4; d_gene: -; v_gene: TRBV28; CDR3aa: CASSSIMRGFGEKLFF; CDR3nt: TGTGCCAGCAGTTCAATTATGAGGGGGTTCGGTGAAAAACTGTTTTTT
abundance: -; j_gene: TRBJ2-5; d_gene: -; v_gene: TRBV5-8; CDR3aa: CASSALGGSAETQYF; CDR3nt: TGTGCCAGCAGCGCGTTGGGGGGTTCGGCAGAGACCCAGTACTTC
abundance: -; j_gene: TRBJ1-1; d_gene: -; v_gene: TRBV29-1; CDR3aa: CSVAGALEAFF; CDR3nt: TGCAGCGTAGCAGGGGCGCTGGAAGCTTTCTTT
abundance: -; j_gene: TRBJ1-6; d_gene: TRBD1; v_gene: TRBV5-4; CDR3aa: CASSFDRENSPLHF; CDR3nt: TGTGCCAGCAGCTTCGACAGGGAAAATTCACCCCTCCACTTT
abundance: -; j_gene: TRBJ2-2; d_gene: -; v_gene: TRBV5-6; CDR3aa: CASSLGWQNGELFF; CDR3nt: TGTGCCAGCAGCTTGGGATGGCAGAACGGGGAGCTGTTTTTT
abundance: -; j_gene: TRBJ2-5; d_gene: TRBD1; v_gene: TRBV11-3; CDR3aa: CASSRGTGGHSTQYF; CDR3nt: TGTGCCAGCAGCCGGGGGACAGGGGGTCATTCAACCCAGTACTTC
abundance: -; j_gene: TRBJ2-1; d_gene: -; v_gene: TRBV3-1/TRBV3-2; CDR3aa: CASSQDQDNEQFF; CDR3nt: TGTGCCAGCAGCCAAGATCAGGACAATGAGCAGTTCTTC
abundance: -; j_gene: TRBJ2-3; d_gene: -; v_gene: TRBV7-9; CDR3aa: CASSLVALPQYF; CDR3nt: TGTGCCAGCAGCTTAGTGGCCCTGCCGCAGTATTTT
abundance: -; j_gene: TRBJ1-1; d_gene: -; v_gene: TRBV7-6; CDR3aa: CASSLGEVTEAFF; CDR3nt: TGTGCCAGCAGCTTAGGGGAGGTCACTGAAGCTTTCTTT
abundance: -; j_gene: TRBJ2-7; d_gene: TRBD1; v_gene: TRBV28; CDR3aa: CASSRFNGQGAYEQYF; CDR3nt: TGTGCCAGCAGTCGTTTTAACGGACAGGGGGCCTACGAGCAGTACTTC
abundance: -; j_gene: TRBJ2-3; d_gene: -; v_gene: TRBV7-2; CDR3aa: CASSFADTQYF; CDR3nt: TGTGCCAGCAGCTTCGCAGATACGCAGTATTTT
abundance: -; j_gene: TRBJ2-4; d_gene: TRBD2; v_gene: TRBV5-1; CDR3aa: CASSLGLAGLLAKNIQYF; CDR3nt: TGCGCCAGCAGCCTGGGACTAGCGGGTTTACTAGCCAAAAACATTCAGTACTTC
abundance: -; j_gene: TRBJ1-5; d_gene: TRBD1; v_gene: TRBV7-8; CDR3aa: CASSLARGYGNQPQHF; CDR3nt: TGTGCCAGCAGCTTAGCCAGGGGGTACGGCAATCAGCCCCAGCATTTT
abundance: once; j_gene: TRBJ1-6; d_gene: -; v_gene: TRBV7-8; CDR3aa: CASSLAQGNSPLHF; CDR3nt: TGTGCCAGCAGCTTAGCCCAGGGAAACTCACCCCTCCACTTT
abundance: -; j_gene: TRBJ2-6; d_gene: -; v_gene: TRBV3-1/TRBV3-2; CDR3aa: CASSPLPSGANVLTF; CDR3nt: TGTGCCAGCAGCCCCCTTCCCTCTGGGGCCAACGTCCTGACTTTC
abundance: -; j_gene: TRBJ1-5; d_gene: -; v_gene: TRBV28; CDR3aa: CASSLIGRQASNQPQHF; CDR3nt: TGTGCCAGCAGTTTAATCGGTAGGCAGGCTAGCAATCAGCCCCAGCATTTT
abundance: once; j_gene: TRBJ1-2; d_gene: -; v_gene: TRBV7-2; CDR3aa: CASSLDPRRGYTF; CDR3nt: TGTGCCAGCAGCTTAGACCCTAGGCGGGGCTACACCTTC
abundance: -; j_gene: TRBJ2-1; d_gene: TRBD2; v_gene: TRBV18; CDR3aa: CASSPLLAGGQSEQFF; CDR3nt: TGTGCCAGCTCACCCCTACTAGCGGGAGGGCAAAGCGAGCAGTTCTTC
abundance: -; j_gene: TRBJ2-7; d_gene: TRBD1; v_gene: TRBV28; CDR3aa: CASSLRGTGPEQYF; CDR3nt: TGTGCCAGCAGTTTGAGGGGGACAGGGCCCGAGCAGTACTTC
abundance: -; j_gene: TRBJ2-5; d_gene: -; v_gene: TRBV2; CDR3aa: CAIPTVSTGETQYF; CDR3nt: TGTGCCATCCCTACCGTTTCGACGGGAGAGACCCAGTACTTC
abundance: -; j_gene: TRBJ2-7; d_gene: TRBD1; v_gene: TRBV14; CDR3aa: CASSPIGDRGFYEQYF; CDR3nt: TGTGCCAGCAGCCCCATAGGGGACAGGGGCTTCTACGAGCAGTACTTC
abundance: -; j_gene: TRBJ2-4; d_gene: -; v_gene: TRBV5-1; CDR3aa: CASSSEPGAIQYF; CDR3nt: TGCGCCAGCAGCTCCGAACCTGGGGCTATTCAGTACTTC